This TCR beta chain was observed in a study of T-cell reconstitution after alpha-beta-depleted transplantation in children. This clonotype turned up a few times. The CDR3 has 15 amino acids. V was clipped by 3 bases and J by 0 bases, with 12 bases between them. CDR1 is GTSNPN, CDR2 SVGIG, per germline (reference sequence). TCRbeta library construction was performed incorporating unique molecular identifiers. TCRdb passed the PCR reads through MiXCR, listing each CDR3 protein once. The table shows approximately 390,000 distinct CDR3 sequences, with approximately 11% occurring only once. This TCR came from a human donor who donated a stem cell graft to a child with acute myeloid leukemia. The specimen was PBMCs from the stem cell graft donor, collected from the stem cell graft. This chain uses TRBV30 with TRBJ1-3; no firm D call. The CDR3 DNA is TGTGCCTGGAGCCGGGAAGACTCCTCTGGAAACACCATATATTTT. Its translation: CAWSREDSSGNTIYF.